Sequencing of this T cell receptor (beta chain) was carried out in a study of T-cell reconstitution after alpha-beta-depleted transplantation in children. CDR3 length: 15 residues. With 4 bases clipped from V and 4 bases from J, the junction kept 6 bases outside the gene matches. From germline, CDR1 is SGHVS and CDR2 FQNEAQ. This clonotype has just a few counts. Unique molecular identifiers were incorporated into the prepared TCRbeta library. TCRdb analysed the PCR reads with MiXCR anew, one entry per CDR3 protein. The table records some 600,000 distinct CDR3 sequences, roughly 17% of them present only once.

Specimen: PBMCs from the stem cell graft donor, collected from the stem cell graft. This clonotype originated in a human donor who donated a stem cell graft to a child with acute myeloid leukemia. V gene TRBV7-8 combines with J gene TRBJ2-2, with 7 bases aligning to TRBD2. CDR3 sequence (DNA): TGTGCCAGCAGCTCCATCTTAGCGGGCACCGGGGAGCTGTTTTTT. Its protein product is CASSSILAGTGELFF.